These 18 T cell receptor beta chains share one sample of origin, sequenced in a study of shared clonotypes between healthy human individuals (dated by TCRdb to 2018 to 2021). The receptor library was made with the immunoSEQ multiplex PCR assay. TCRdb provides this immuneACCESS table in a form limited to in-frame rearrangements. Some clones are lacking; in checked studies, under half of them reflect an unresolved V gene, and why the rest are absent is not known. A total of over 950,000 clones appear in this sample, around 77% of them only once. The top ten clones comprise more than 0.85% of the sample. What was sequenced was memory CD4+ T cells from PBMCs. In light of the paper, this sample's cell subset or site label describes: CD45RA-negative fraction. Receptors were obtained from a man aged 18-30 years in good health. Some clones in this sample may be carry-over from other donors' samples.

The chain uses TRBV6-5 and TRBJ1-4; the D gene is possibly TRBD1 (5 bases). The CDR3 runs 13 residues. Germline-derived CDR1 and CDR2 are MNHEY and SVGAGI. Trimming removed 11 bases from V and 3 bases from J, with 13 bases in between. The CDR3 sequence is CASKRGANEKLFF. The CDR3 DNA follows: TGTGCCTCCAAGCGGGGGGCTAATGAAAAACTGTTTTTT.

The rearrangement joins TRBV11-2 to TRBJ1-1; TRBD1 agrees at 8 bases. Germline assignment: CDR1 SGHAT and CDR2 FQNNGV. This CDR3 has 15 amino acids. The V and J ends lost 6 bases and 4 bases, in that order; junction bases with no gene match: 10. The CDR3 DNA follows: TGTGCCAGCAGAGGCCTGACAGGGGAAGTCACTGAAGCTTTCTTT. It translates to CASRGLTGEVTEAFF.

The chain carries TRBV5-1 and TRBJ1-5; D possibly corresponds to TRBD1 (6 bases). Trimming cost V 1 base and J 1 base, with 9 bases left between them. Per the germline V gene, CDR1 is SGHRS and CDR2 is YFSETQ. CDR3 length: 15 residues. CDR3 loop: CASSLSGGSNQPQHF. In DNA, the CDR3 is TGCGCCAGCAGCTTGTCCGGGGGCAGCAATCAGCCCCAGCATTTT.

This clone was detected only a few times. The rearrangement joins TRBV28 to TRBJ2-5; the D gene is possibly TRBD1 (5 bases). Deletions cut 2 bases from V and 1 base from J, with 14 bases between. Per the germline V gene, CDR1 is MDHEN and CDR2 is SYDVKM. The CDR3 is made up of 16 amino acids. The CDR3 is CASSLGQGAIQETQYF. For the CDR3, the DNA is TGTGCCAGCAGTTTAGGGCAGGGCGCTATCCAAGAGACCCAGTACTTC.

The CDR3 region is CASSLTSVSYEQYF. Written as DNA, the CDR3 is TGTGCCAGCAGCCTGACTAGCGTTTCCTACGAGCAGTACTTC. This sequence joins TRBV7-2 and TRBJ2-7, with 8 bases lining up with TRBD2. The length of the CDR3 is 14 residues. The trim removed 5 bases at V and 1 base at J, leaving 4 bases unmatched. Germline V gene lookup returns CDR1 SGHTA and CDR2 FQGNSA. The entire variable domain, with the rest obtained from reference TRBV7-2 and TRBJ2-7, is as follows: GAGVSQSPSNKVTEKGKDVELRCDPISGHTALYWYRQSLGQGLEFLIYFQGNSAPDKSGLPSDRFSAERTGGSVSTLTIQRTQQEDSAVYLCASSLTSVSYEQYFGPGTRLTVT.

The rearrangement uses TRBV5-6 and TRBJ2-2; perhaps TRBD2 as D (6 bases). The CDR3 contains 15 residues. V was cut by 5 bases and J by 6 bases, with 17 bases left in between. From germline, CDR1 is SGHDT and CDR2 YYEEEE. CDR3 region: CASRRRGAVAGELFF. For the CDR3, the DNA is TGTGCCAGCAGGCGCCGCGGGGCCGTCGCCGGGGAGCTGTTTTTT.

This chain connects TRBV9 to TRBJ1-1; D not certain. Trimming removed 4 bases at V and 8 bases at J, with 18 bases between. Germline V gene data show CDR1 as SGDLS and CDR2 as YYNGEE. The CDR3 is 14 residues long. CDR3 region: CASSPGIGGREAFF. For the CDR3, the DNA is TGTGCCAGCAGCCCGGGGATAGGTGGAAGAGAAGCTTTCTTT.

The chain couples TRBV29-1 to TRBJ2-1; D may be TRBD1 or TRBD2 (5 bases each). Germline V gives CDR1 SQVTM, CDR2 ANQGSEA. The CDR3 is made up of 14 amino acids. Trimming took 4 bases from V and 6 from J, leaving 16 bases between them. CDR3 loop: CSVVGLQGANEQFF. The CDR3, as DNA: TGCAGCGTTGTGGGCTTGCAGGGAGCCAATGAGCAGTTCTTC.

The sample holds one count of this clone. The V and J genes are TRBV9 and TRBJ2-3; TRBD2 aligns across 12 bases. Germline values: CDR1 SGDLS, CDR2 YYNGEE. Losses at the gene ends were 4 bases for V and 4 bases for J; bases not matched to a gene: 4. This CDR3 contains 15 residues. CDR3 residues: CASSILAGGPDTQYF. CDR3 bases: TGTGCCAGCAGCATACTAGCGGGAGGTCCAGATACGCAGTATTTT.

In its sample, this clone was seen a few times. The V gene is TRBV5-1, the J gene TRBJ2-7; TRBD2 agrees at 10 bases. The germline V gene has CDR1 SGHRS and CDR2 YFSETQ. This CDR3 has 15 residues. Unmatched junction bases numbered 5, after V lost 4 bases and J lost 1 base. The CDR3 DNA is TGCGCCAGCAGCATACTAGCGGGGAGTTCCTACGAGCAGTACTTC. Residues: CASSILAGSSYEQYF.

CDR3 residues: CASSQEGQITDTQYF. The CDR3 nucleotides are TGCGCCAGCAGCCAAGAGGGACAAATAACAGATACGCAGTATTTT. The rearrangement links TRBV4-3 to TRBJ2-3; D perhaps matches TRBD1 (6 bases). This CDR3 has 15 amino acids. V was trimmed by 0 bases and J by 3 bases, leaving 10 bases between them. CDR1 and CDR2 from the germline V gene are LGHNA and YSLEER.

This clone has a handful of counts. The gene calls are TRBV2 and TRBJ2-7, with 7 bases that match TRBD1. Losses at the gene ends were 7 bases for V and 3 bases for J; bases not matched to a gene: 3. CDR1 SNHLY and CDR2 FYNNEI come from the germline V gene. This CDR3 comprises 12 residues. CDR3 sequence (DNA): TGTGCCAGCAACCAGGGGGTCTACGAGCAGTACTTC. Residues: CASNQGVYEQYF.

V usage is TRBV6-1 and J usage is TRBJ2-1, with D possibly matching TRBD1 (6 bases). Per germline, CDR1 MNHNS and CDR2 SASEGT. The CDR3 runs to 13 residues. V was pared by 4 bases and J by 8 bases, with 12 bases between. DNA of the CDR3: TGTGCCAGCAGTGTAACAGGGTTGCATGAGCAGTTCTTC. It yields the protein CASSVTGLHEQFF.

V usage is TRBV14 and J usage is TRBJ1-2, with D hard to call. V shed 0 bases and J shed 5 bases, with 7 bases lying between them. Germline V gene lookup returns CDR1 SGHDN and CDR2 FVKESK. There are 13 residues in the CDR3. This CDR3 is CASSQDRGYGYTF. In DNA form, the CDR3 reads TGTGCCAGCAGCCAAGATCGGGGTTATGGCTACACCTTC.

Details on this clone: A read error likely explains this, since a far larger clone differs by one base. The V gene is TRBV7-9, the J gene TRBJ2-3; 10 bases are a match to TRBD1. CDR3 size: 14 residues. V trimming: 6 bases; J trimming: 2 bases; junction bases outside the gene matches: 2. The V gene's germline CDR1 is SEHNR and CDR2 FQNEAQ (reference sequence). The CDR3 DNA reads TGTGCCAGCAGTGGGACAGGGGACACAGATACGCAGTATTTT. Protein product: CASSGTGDTDTQYF. Supplemented by reference TRBV7-9 and TRBJ2-3, the full variable domain reads DTGVSQNPRHKITKRGQNVTFRCDPISEHNRLYWYRQTLGQGPEFLTYFQNEAQLEKSRLLSDRFSAERPKGSFSTLEIQRTEQGDSAMYLCASSGTGDTDTQYFGPGTRLTVL.

J is TRBJ2-7 and V is TRBV7-6; maybe TRBD1 (5 bases). This CDR3 is built from 14 residues. The germline gives CDR1 SGHVS, CDR2 FNYEAQ. Trimming stripped 5 bases from V and 3 bases from J, with 14 bases between. The CDR3 DNA is TGTGCCAGCAGCCCCTCAGGGAACGGCTACGAGCAGTACTTC. It specifies CASSPSGNGYEQYF.

This clone appeared a single time. The chain joins TRBV28 to TRBJ2-3; weak D call: TRBD1 (7 bases). The CDR3 consists of 14 residues. V lost 5 bases, J lost 5 bases, and 14 bases lay in between. Germline V CDR1 and CDR2: MDHEN, SYDVKM. The CDR3, as DNA: TGTGCCAGCAGTCGGGGGCAGGGGGGAGATACGCAGTATTTT. It codes for CASSRGQGGDTQYF. The full variable domain, completed using reference TRBV28 and TRBJ2-3, is DVKVTQSSRYLVKRTGEKVFLECVQDMDHENMFWYRQDPGLGLRLIYFSYDVKMKEKGDIPEGYSVSREKKERFSLILESASTNQTSMYLCASSRGQGGDTQYFGPGTRLTVL.

This clone has just one count. The chain combines TRBV5-4 with TRBJ1-2; perhaps TRBD1 as D (6 bases). Trimming shortened V by 4 bases and J by 7 bases, and 17 bases separated the two germline ends. Germline V lookup: CDR1 SGHNT, CDR2 YYREEE (reference sequence). This CDR3 region has 14 residues. CDR3 coding DNA: TGTGCCAGCAGCCCGCAGGGGATCGAGGCTGGCTACACCTTC. Residues: CASSPQGIEAGYTF. Full variable domain (outside the CDR3, taken from reference TRBV5-4 and TRBJ1-2): ETGVTQSPTHLIKTRGQQVTLRCSSQSGHNTVSWYQQALGQGPQFIFQYYREEENGRGNFPPRFSGLQFPNYSSELNVNALELDDSALYLCASSPQGIEAGYTFGSGTRLTVV.